The 3 T cell receptor beta chains reported below all come from one sample, sequenced in a study of blood T cells in healthy people across ages. A sample-barcoded 5' primer and a J-beta primer mix were used in a second PCR of about 7 to 12 cycles. TCRdb reprocessed the 5' RACE reads via MiXCR and lists one record per CDR3 protein. The sample consists of fewer than 900,000 distinct CDR3 sequences, around 46% of them appearing once. Sequences were obtained from blood. Receptor source: an older woman in good health.

In its sample, this clonotype was seen a few times. V usage is TRBV20-1 and J usage is TRBJ2-2, with a weak D call TRBD2 (5 bases). Trimming stripped 1 base from V and 3 bases from J, with 9 bases between. Germline V gives CDR1 DFQATT, CDR2 SNEGSKA (reference sequence). This CDR3 is 14 amino acids long. In DNA, the CDR3 is TGCAGTGCTAGAGTCGGGCGGGACACCGGGGAGCTGTTTTTT. This translates into CSARVGRDTGELFF.

This chain links TRBV11-2 with TRBJ2-1, with D perhaps matching TRBD1 or TRBD2 (5 bases each). This CDR3 has 13 residues. The V end was cut by 5 bases, the J end by 7 bases, with 12 bases between. Germline V lookup: CDR1 SGHAT, CDR2 FQNNGV. CDR3 amino acids: CASSNRGENEQFF. The CDR3 DNA sequence: TGTGCCAGCAGCAACAGAGGGGAGAATGAGCAGTTCTTC.

This clonotype turned up a few times. CDR3 in amino acids: CASSLTDTEAFF. The DNA for the CDR3 is TGCGCCAGCAGCTTGACGGACACTGAAGCTTTCTTT. The V call is TRBV5-1, the J call TRBJ1-1; D remains unclear. This CDR3 comprises 12 residues. Per the germline V gene, CDR1 is SGHRS and CDR2 is YFSETQ. V was trimmed by 1 base and J by 3 bases, leaving 4 bases between them.